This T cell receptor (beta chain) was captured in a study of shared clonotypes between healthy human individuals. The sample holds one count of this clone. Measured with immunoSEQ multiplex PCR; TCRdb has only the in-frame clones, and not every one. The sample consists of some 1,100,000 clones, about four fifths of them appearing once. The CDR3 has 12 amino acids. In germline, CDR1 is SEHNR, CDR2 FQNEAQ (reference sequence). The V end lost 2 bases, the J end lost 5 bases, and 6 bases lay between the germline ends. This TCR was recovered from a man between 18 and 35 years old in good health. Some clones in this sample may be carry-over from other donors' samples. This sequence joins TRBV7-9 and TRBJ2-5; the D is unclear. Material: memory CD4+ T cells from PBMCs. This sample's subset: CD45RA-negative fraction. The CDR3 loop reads CASSLSWETQYF. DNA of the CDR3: TGTGCCAGCAGCTTATCTTGGGAGACCCAGTACTTC.